The clone carrying this TCR beta chain was detected once. Its specificity is not known. The entry originates in a study of shared clonotypes between healthy human individuals. Study at large: Donor composition was a couple of women and three men, aged 18 to 49.

TCRdb keeps only in-frame clones here, not all; method: immunoSEQ multiplex PCR. Here the sample spans a few million clones, around 92% being singletons. Study-wide results and limits: Some naive CD4 clonotypes, around 4.9%, turned up in common across several donors.

The germline V gene has CDR1 ENHRY and CDR2 SYGVKD. V gave up 6 bases and J gave up 3 bases; unmatched junction bases: 6. CDR3 length: 16 residues. What was sequenced was naive CD4+ T cells from PBMCs. Subset reported: CD45RA+ positively selected. This chain uses TRBV10-3 with TRBJ2-5; 14 bases are a match to TRBD2. The clonotype originates from a man aged 18-30 years in good health. Some clones in this sample may be carry-over from other donors' samples. CDR3 loop: CAISRGLAGGKETQYF. The CDR3 DNA is TGTGCCATCAGCCGCGGACTAGCGGGAGGAAAAGAGACCCAGTACTTC.